This T cell receptor (beta chain) was recorded in a study of OX40 agonist ivuxolimab in advanced cancers. Using immunoSEQ multiplex PCR, the repertoire was profiled, and TCRdb retains in-frame clones only, with some absent. The sample holds approximately 59,000 clones, approximately 86% seen once. With 4 bases removed from V and 2 bases from J, the gap between germline ends came to 5 bases. CDR1 and CDR2 from the germline V gene are SNHLY and FYNNEI. The CDR3 length is 12 residues. The V call is TRBV2, the J call TRBJ1-1; D is uncertain. The TCR was taken from an adult with an advanced solid tumor such as melanoma, head and neck, liver or kidney cancer. The sequences come from CD4+ or CD8+ T cells sorted from blood, collected in a trial of the OX40 agonist ivuxolimab. CDR3 sequence (DNA): TGTGCCAGCAGTGTGGATAACACTGAAGCTTTCTTT. Its translation: CASSVDNTEAFF.